The clone carrying this T cell receptor (beta chain) was seen repeatedly, ten times or more. What it recognizes is unknown. This entry belongs to a study of T cells in Graves' hyperthyroidism and ophthalmopathy. RNA transcripts yielded amplified TCR beta CDR3 regions. Initially, a first-round RT-PCR of the TCR CDR3 employed the HTBI primer set. Each CDR3 protein gets one entry after TCRdb re-called the multiplex PCR reads with MiXCR. In the table there are about 640,000 distinct CDR3 sequences, more than 14% of which are singletons. In the ophthalmopathy cohort, Clinical Activity Score was at least 3, NOSPECS grade at least 4, and duration under 3 months. Clinical symptoms, serum thyroxine, TRAb, thyroid ultrasound and orbital computed tomography informed diagnoses. General study results and limits: A model of 13 V-J pairs discriminated ophthalmopathy from stable hyperthyroidism.

Sequencing used blood. The TCR was taken from a woman in her fifties or sixties with Graves' ophthalmopathy.

As DNA, the CDR3 is TGCAGTGCTAGAAGGGCCGGTGGCGATGAGCAGTTCTTC. Its protein is CSARRAGGDEQFF. V usage is TRBV20-1 and J usage is TRBJ2-1; D uncertain. The V gene's germline CDR1 is DFQATT and CDR2 SNEGSKA (reference sequence). The CDR3 loop spans 13 amino acids. Trimming took off 2 bases at V and 8 bases at J, with 13 bases between the two ends.